This section outlines one TCR beta chain sequence together with its context. Its antigen is still unknown. Base qualities are not at hand, and no much larger clone is one base apart. CDR3 length: 15 amino acids, cysteine to phenylalanine. Only CDR3 DNA is held: 45 bases, read in frame from base 1. Via the germline V gene (reference sequence), CDR1 is SGHNT and CDR2 YYREEE. V and J lose 6 bases and 2 bases, and a span of 16 bases separates them. This record belongs to a study of T cell responses to AZD1222 COVID-19 vaccine (dated by TCRdb to the early 2020s). Notes on the research overall: TCR sequencing covered roughly 230 trial participants: 200 to 210 given two doses of AZD1222 and about 26 given two doses of MenACWY control vaccine. Trial participants were enrolled into age subgroups of 18-55, 56-69 and 70-plus years, which contained about 150, 27 and 61 TCR-sequenced participants, respectively. Overall study outcomes, separate from this receptor: Conclusions about previously exposed vaccinees are limited, since just five or six AZD1222 recipients were seropositive for SARS-CoV-2 at baseline. After two AZD1222 doses, spike-specific TCR breadth and depth were significantly higher than at day 0 and than in MenACWY recipients. Epitopes outside the regions mutated in the B.1.351 and B.1.1.7 variants were reportedly recognized by nearly half of the unique spike-specific TCRs. Participants were mostly white British, with more females than males. The authors suggested clonal diversity may have been underestimated. The whole spike protein was spanned by vaccine-associated CD4 TCRs, and dominant responses were seen in regions 160-218 and 743-854. No day 14 peak-response samples were available, so repertoires were characterized only after the peak T cell response. The 56-69-year group was small, and its depth increase did not reach significance, likely because of low power.

The time point label, read with the paper, signifies: about 28 days (+/-7) after the second vaccine dose. AZD1222 recipients given second doses at about 4 weeks or at about 12 weeks were pooled, since spike-specific TCR depth and breadth were not found to differ between the two schedules. Vaccinee samples were obtained from the UK trials COV001 and COV002, which included a single-blind randomized controlled phase 2/3 trial of AZD1222 (ChAdOx1 nCoV-19) in healthy adults. For TCRbeta chain sequencing, PBMC samples from trial participants were taken at day 0 and at day 28 after the second dose. The CDR3 regions of human TCRbeta chains were analyzed by immunosequencing. The authors processed their data as follows. TCRs in the repertoires were compared against a reference library of SARS-CoV-2-specific TCRs that had been generated with the MIRA antigen-specificity platform. Breadth was defined as the fraction of unique TCRs that were SARS-CoV-2-associated, and depth was defined as the fraction of total T cells that were SARS-CoV-2-associated. Each spike-specific TCR was assigned to its reactive spike region and to a CD4 or CD8 class using the MIRA data. Log10-transformed breadth and depth values were compared by one-way ANOVA with Sidak's multiple comparisons tests. TCRdb holds this immuneACCESS table with in-frame rearrangements only. Some clones are missing; in checked studies, unresolved V genes explain under half, and the rest has no known cause. The V and J calls and the clone size are those of that table, but D and trimming were determined from the DNA. The sample data list over 85,000 clones, and roughly 90% of these were observed just once. Less than 6% of the sample belongs to the ten largest clones.

The TCR originated in an adult who received the AZD1222 COVID-19 vaccine. The material sequenced was peripheral blood, taken 28 days after the second AZD1222 dose. Rearrangement joined TRBV5-4 to TRBJ2-3, with the D gene not clear enough to name. The CDR3 region: CASTPQWSLTDTQYF. The bases read TGTGCCAGCACTCCCCAATGGAGCCTCACAGATACGCAGTATTTT. Full variable domain (CDR3 extended with the reference TRBV5-4 and TRBJ2-3 proteins): ETGVTQSPTHLIKTRGQQVTLRCSSQSGHNTVSWYQQALGQGPQFIFQYYREEENGRGNFPPRFSGLQFPNYSSELNVNALELDDSALYLCASTPQWSLTDTQYFGPGTRLTVL.